The rows below give T cell receptor beta chains drawn from one sample of a study of shared clonotypes between healthy human individuals. Method: immunoSEQ multiplex PCR; TCRdb's copy keeps in-frame clones and lacks some. The sample holds around 510,000 clones, around 80% seen once. The sequenced material came from PBMCs. These receptors came from a woman aged 40 to 50 in good health. Some clones in this sample may be carry-over from other donors' samples. Both conserved end residues are part of each CDR3. A D gene is named only where the DNA matches it firmly. The size field is filled for only some rows; it gives once, few, many or a size class.

TRBV6-5	-	TRBJ1-2	14	-	CASSYSGGIAGYTF	TGTGCCAGCAGTTACTCTGGCGGTATTGCAGGCTACACCTTC
TRBV5-4	-	TRBJ2-3	14	TRBD2	CASSLGAGEDTQYF	TGTGCCAGCAGCTTGGGTGCGGGAGAAGATACGCAGTATTTT
TRBV7-2	few	TRBJ2-3	15	TRBD2	CASSFTSGRTDTQYF	TGTGCCAGCAGCTTTACTAGCGGGAGAACAGATACGCAGTATTTT
TRBV6-6	-	TRBJ2-3	16	TRBD2	CASSHGTSGSADTQYF	TGTGCCAGCAGTCACGGGACTAGCGGGAGTGCAGATACGCAGTATTTT
TRBV27	few	TRBJ1-6	15	-	CASSFGTFRGSPLHF	TGTGCCAGCAGTTTCGGGACCTTTAGAGGTTCACCCCTCCACTTT
TRBV5-1	once	TRBJ1-5	13	-	CASSFEGNQPQHF	TGCGCCAGCAGCTTCGAGGGTAATCAGCCCCAGCATTTT
TRBV11-2	few	TRBJ2-2	15	-	CASSSGTPGWGELFF	TGTGCCAGCAGCTCCGGGACCCCAGGGTGGGGGGAGCTGTTTTTT
TRBV5-1	-	TRBJ2-3	17	TRBD2	CASSLGPSGSTTDTQYF	TGCGCCAGCAGCTTGGGTCCTAGCGGGAGCACTACAGATACGCAGTATTTT
TRBV25-1	few	TRBJ2-4	12	-	CASSDESNIQYF	TGTGCCAGCAGTGATGAATCAAACATTCAGTACTTC
TRBV28	-	TRBJ2-1	15	TRBD1	CASRTGQGGYNEQFF	TGTGCCAGCAGAACCGGACAGGGGGGATACAATGAGCAGTTCTTC
TRBV4-1	-	TRBJ2-2	15	TRBD2	CASTRTSANTGELFF	TGCGCCAGCACCCGGACTAGCGCGAACACCGGGGAGCTGTTTTTT
TRBV2	few	TRBJ1-2	15	TRBD1	CASRRPGQGSYGYTF	TGTGCCAGCAGGAGACCGGGACAGGGGAGCTATGGCTACACCTTC
TRBV2	-	TRBJ2-3	14	-	CASSEGSRTDTQYF	TGTGCCAGCAGTGAAGGGTCCCGCACAGATACGCAGTATTTT
TRBV5-1	-	TRBJ2-2	16	TRBD2	CASSLNSGISSGELFF	TGCGCCAGCAGCTTGAATAGCGGGATATCCTCCGGGGAGCTGTTTTTT
TRBV2	-	TRBJ2-1	15	TRBD2	CASMGGTSGFNEQFF	TGTGCCAGCATGGGAGGGACTAGCGGATTCAATGAGCAGTTCTTC
TRBV18	-	TRBJ1-4	15	-	CASLRSLATNEKLFF	TGTGCCAGCCTCCGATCCCTTGCAACTAATGAAAAACTGTTTTTT
TRBV2	-	TRBJ2-7	17	-	CASSDSIVSAWRYEQYF	TGTGCCAGCAGTGATTCGATAGTGTCGGCTTGGAGATACGAGCAGTACTTC
TRBV6-1	once	TRBJ2-3	16	TRBD2	CASSEDKRELADTQYF	TGTGCCAGCAGTGAAGATAAGCGGGAGTTAGCAGATACGCAGTATTTT
TRBV6-4	-	TRBJ2-3	15	TRBD2	CASSVAGAPTDTQYF	TGTGCCAGCAGTGTAGCGGGAGCCCCCACAGATACGCAGTATTTT
TRBV5-5	-	TRBJ2-1	14	-	CASIREWAHNEQFF	TGTGCCAGCATCCGTGAGTGGGCTCACAATGAGCAGTTCTTC
TRBV5-1	-	TRBJ1-4	17	TRBD1	CASSLGGGQALNEKLFF	TGCGCCAGCAGCTTGGGAGGGGGACAGGCCCTAAATGAAAAACTGTTTTTT
TRBV2	-	TRBJ2-3	13	-	CASSEGSTDTQYF	TGTGCCAGCAGTGAGGGTAGCACAGATACGCAGTATTTT
TRBV2	-	TRBJ2-1	15	-	CASTNSRHSYNEQFF	TGTGCCAGCACTAACAGTAGACACTCCTACAATGAGCAGTTCTTC
TRBV15	-	TRBJ2-3	13	-	CATSLQQTDTQYF	TGTGCCACCAGCCTCCAGCAGACAGATACGCAGTATTTT
TRBV4-2	-	TRBJ1-6	15	-	CASSQDTGWDSPLHF	TGTGCCAGCAGCCAAGACACAGGGTGGGATTCACCCCTCCACTTT
TRBV28	-	TRBJ2-7	16	-	CASSFLGQRISYEQYF	TGTGCCAGCAGTTTTCTGGGCCAGAGAATCTCCTACGAGCAGTACTTC
TRBV11-2	-	TRBJ2-5	17	-	CASSSLKGRGPEMAQYF	TGTGCCAGCAGCTCCCTAAAAGGCAGGGGCCCCGAAATGGCCCAGTACTTC
TRBV5-1	-	TRBJ2-1	16	-	CASSLTSQGGQGEQFF	TGCGCCAGCAGCTTGACATCGCAGGGAGGCCAAGGTGAGCAGTTCTTC
TRBV15	once	TRBJ2-3	15	TRBD1	CATSWTGTYTDTQYF	TGTGCCACCAGCTGGACAGGGACCTACACAGATACGCAGTATTTT
TRBV27	-	TRBJ2-1	16	TRBD1	CASSLTGALSYNEQFF	TGTGCCAGCAGTTTGACAGGGGCCCTCTCCTACAATGAGCAGTTCTTC
TRBV29-1	few	TRBJ2-2	15	TRBD2	CSVATSGRGTGELFF	TGCAGCGTAGCGACTAGCGGGAGAGGCACCGGGGAGCTGTTTTTT
TRBV29-1	-	TRBJ2-7	17	-	CSVEYSRGNSPAYEQYF	TGCAGCGTTGAATATTCTAGGGGTAACAGCCCTGCCTACGAGCAGTACTTC
TRBV7-8	once	TRBJ1-6	11	-	CASSLDSPLHF	TGTGCCAGCAGCTTAGATTCACCCCTCCACTTT
TRBV5-1	-	TRBJ1-5	14	-	CASSLGGRNQPQHF	TGCGCCAGCAGCTTGGGGGGCCGCAATCAGCCCCAGCATTTT
TRBV5-1	-	TRBJ2-1	15	TRBD2	CASSLRTSGTDEQFF	TGCGCCAGCAGCTTACGGACTAGCGGGACGGATGAGCAGTTCTTC
TRBV7-6	-	TRBJ2-2	15	TRBD2	CASSSLADFTGELFF	TGTGCCAGCAGCTCACTAGCGGACTTCACCGGGGAGCTGTTTTTT
TRBV21-1	-	TRBJ2-3	13	-	CASSRDNGDTQYF	TGTGCCAGCAGCAGGGATAACGGAGATACGCAGTATTTT
TRBV4-2	-	TRBJ2-5	15	-	CASSPYGREQETQYF	TGTGCCAGCAGCCCATATGGCAGGGAGCAAGAGACCCAGTACTTC
TRBV5-6	-	TRBJ2-6	18	-	CASSPDYLTDSGANVLTF	TGTGCCAGCAGCCCGGACTATCTTACCGACTCTGGGGCCAACGTCCTGACTTTC
TRBV9	-	TRBJ2-6	14	-	CASSSPTRANVLTF	TGTGCCAGCAGCTCGCCGACTCGGGCCAACGTCCTGACTTTC
TRBV10-3	-	TRBJ1-2	11	-	CAISESGGYTF	TGTGCCATCAGTGAGTCGGGCGGCTACACCTTC
TRBV7-6	-	TRBJ2-2	15	TRBD2	CASSYLAGETGELFF	TGTGCCAGCAGCTACCTAGCGGGAGAAACCGGGGAGCTGTTTTTT
TRBV30	-	TRBJ2-3	14	-	CALGQGLSTDTQYF	TGTGCCTTGGGCCAGGGGCTGAGCACAGATACGCAGTATTTT
TRBV7-2	-	TRBJ2-7	13	-	CASSLVGVYEQYF	TGTGCCAGCAGCTTAGTGGGAGTCTACGAGCAGTACTTC
TRBV5-1	-	TRBJ2-7	16	-	CASSPGQAAGLNEQYF	TGCGCCAGCAGCCCCGGACAGGCCGCGGGGTTAAACGAGCAGTACTTC
TRBV7-6	-	TRBJ2-5	13	-	CASSLGTQETQYF	TGTGCCAGCAGCTTAGGTACACAAGAGACCCAGTACTTC
TRBV5-4	-	TRBJ2-5	12	-	CASSLAGETQYF	TGTGCCAGCAGCTTGGCCGGGGAGACCCAGTACTTC
TRBV19	-	TRBJ2-1	13	-	CASTFSVGNEQFF	TGTGCCAGCACTTTTTCGGTGGGGAATGAGCAGTTCTTC
TRBV19	-	TRBJ2-1	16	-	CASSPPFRGVYNEQFF	TGTGCCAGTAGTCCCCCTTTTCGTGGGGTCTACAATGAGCAGTTCTTC
TRBV30	few	TRBJ2-7	14	TRBD2	CAWSAGTSGYEQYF	TGTGCCTGGAGTGCCGGGACTAGCGGCTACGAGCAGTACTTC
TRBV18	-	TRBJ1-5	17	-	CASSPIAQTGAMGPQHF	TGTGCCAGCTCACCAATTGCTCAGACAGGAGCGATGGGGCCCCAGCATTTT
TRBV7-2	-	TRBJ2-2	14	TRBD1	CASRQTGVNGELFF	TGTGCCAGCAGGCAAACAGGGGTGAACGGGGAGCTGTTTTTT
TRBV19	-	TRBJ2-1	16	-	CASSTRPQSSYNEQFF	TGTGCCAGTAGTACCCGCCCTCAGAGCTCCTACAATGAGCAGTTCTTC
TRBV10-3	-	TRBJ2-5	13	-	CAISLAGQETQYF	TGTGCCATCAGCCTGGCGGGCCAAGAGACCCAGTACTTC
TRBV5-6	many	TRBJ1-5	15	-	CASSLAAGSNQPQHF	TGTGCCAGCAGCTTGGCCGCGGGGAGCAATCAGCCCCAGCATTTT
TRBV6-6	-	TRBJ2-7	15	TRBD2	CASSSLAGVSYEQYF	TGTGCCAGCAGCTCGTTAGCGGGAGTTTCCTACGAGCAGTACTTC
TRBV30	-	TRBJ1-1	13	-	CAWTTSADTEAFF	TGTGCCTGGACTACAAGCGCGGACACTGAAGCTTTCTTT
TRBV5-1	-	TRBJ2-7	13	-	CASSLVGAGEQYF	TGCGCCAGCAGCTTGGTGGGGGCGGGAGAGCAGTACTTC
TRBV9	-	TRBJ2-1	15	-	CASSVDGARYNEQFF	TGTGCCAGCAGCGTAGACGGGGCACGGTACAATGAGCAGTTCTTC